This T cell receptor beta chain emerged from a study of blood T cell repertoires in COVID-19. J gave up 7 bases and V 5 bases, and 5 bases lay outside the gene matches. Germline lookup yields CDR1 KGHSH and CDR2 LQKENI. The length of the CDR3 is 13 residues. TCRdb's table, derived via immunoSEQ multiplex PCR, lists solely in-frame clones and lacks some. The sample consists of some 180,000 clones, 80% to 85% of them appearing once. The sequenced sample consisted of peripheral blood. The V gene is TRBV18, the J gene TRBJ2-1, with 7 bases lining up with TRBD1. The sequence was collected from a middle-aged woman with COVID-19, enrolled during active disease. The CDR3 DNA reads TGTGCCAGCTCAATCGACAGGGTAAATGAGCAGTTCTTC. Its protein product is CASSIDRVNEQFF. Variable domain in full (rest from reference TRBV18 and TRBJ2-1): NAGVMQNPRHLVRRRGQEARLRCSPMKGHSHVYWYRQLPEEGLKFMVYLQKENIIDESGMPKERFSAEFPKEGPSILRIQQVVRGDSAAYFCASSIDRVNEQFFGPGTRLTVL.